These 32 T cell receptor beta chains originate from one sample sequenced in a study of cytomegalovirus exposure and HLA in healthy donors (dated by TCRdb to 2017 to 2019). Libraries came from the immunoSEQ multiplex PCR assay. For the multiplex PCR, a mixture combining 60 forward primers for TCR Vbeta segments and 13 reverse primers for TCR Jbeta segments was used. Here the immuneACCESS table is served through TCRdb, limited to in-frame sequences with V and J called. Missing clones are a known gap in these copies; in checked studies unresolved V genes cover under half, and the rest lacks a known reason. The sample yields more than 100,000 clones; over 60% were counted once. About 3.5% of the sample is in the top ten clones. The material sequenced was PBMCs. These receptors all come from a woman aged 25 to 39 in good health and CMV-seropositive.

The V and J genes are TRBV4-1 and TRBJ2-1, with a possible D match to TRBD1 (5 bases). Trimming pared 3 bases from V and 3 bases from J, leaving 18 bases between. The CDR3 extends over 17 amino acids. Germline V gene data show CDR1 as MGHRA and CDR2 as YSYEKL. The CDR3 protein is CASSHSNLGEFYNEQFF. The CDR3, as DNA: TGCGCCAGCAGCCACTCAAACCTAGGGGAATTCTACAATGAGCAGTTCTTC.

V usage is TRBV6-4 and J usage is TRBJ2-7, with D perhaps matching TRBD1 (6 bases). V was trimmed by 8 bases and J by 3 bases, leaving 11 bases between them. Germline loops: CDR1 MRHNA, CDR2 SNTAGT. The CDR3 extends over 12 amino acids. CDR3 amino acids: CASRTVLYEQYF. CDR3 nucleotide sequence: TGTGCCAGCCGGACAGTGCTCTACGAGCAGTACTTC.

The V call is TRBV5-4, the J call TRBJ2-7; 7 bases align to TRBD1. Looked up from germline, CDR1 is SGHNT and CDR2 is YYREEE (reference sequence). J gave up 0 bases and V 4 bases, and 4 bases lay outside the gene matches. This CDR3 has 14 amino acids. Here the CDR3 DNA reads TGTGCCAGCAGCGTTGACAGGGTCTCCTACGAGCAGTACTTC. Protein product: CASSVDRVSYEQYF.

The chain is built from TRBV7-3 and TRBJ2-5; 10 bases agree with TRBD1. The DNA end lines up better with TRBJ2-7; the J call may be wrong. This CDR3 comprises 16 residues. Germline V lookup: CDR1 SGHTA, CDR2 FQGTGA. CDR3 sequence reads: CASSANRDRGGDEQYF. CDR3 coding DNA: TGTGCCAGCAGCGCAAACCGGGACAGGGGAGGGGACGAGCAGTACTTC.

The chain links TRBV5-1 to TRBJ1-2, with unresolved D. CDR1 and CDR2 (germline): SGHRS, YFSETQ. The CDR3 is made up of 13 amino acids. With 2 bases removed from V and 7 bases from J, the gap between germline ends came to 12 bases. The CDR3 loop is CASSLDITIGYTF. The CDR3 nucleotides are TGCGCCAGCAGCTTAGACATCACCATTGGCTACACCTTC.

DNA of the CDR3: TGTGCCAGCAGCCGCAGCGGGGGGGGCGCTGAAGCTTTCTTT. This codes for CASSRSGGGAEAFF. The J gene is TRBJ1-1, the V gene TRBV11-2; a possible D gene is TRBD1 (6 bases). CDR3 size: 14 residues. With 5 bases removed from V and 6 bases from J, the gap between germline ends came to 16 bases. The germline CDR1 and CDR2 sequences are SGHAT and FQNNGV.

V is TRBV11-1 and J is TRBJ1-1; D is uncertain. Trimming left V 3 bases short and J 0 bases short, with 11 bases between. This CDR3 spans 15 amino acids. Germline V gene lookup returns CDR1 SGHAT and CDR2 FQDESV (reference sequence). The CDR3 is CASSFKRSMNTEAFF. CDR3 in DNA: TGTGCCAGCAGCTTCAAACGTAGCATGAACACTGAAGCTTTCTTT.

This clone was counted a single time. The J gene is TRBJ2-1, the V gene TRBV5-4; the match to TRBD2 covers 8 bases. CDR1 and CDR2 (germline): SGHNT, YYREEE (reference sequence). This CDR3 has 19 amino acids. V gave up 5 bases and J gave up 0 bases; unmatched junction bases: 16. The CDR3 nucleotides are TGTGCCAGCAGGGGGGGCGGGGGGCCTGGCCCAAGCTCCTACAATGAGCAGTTCTTC. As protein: CASRGGGGPGPSSYNEQFF.

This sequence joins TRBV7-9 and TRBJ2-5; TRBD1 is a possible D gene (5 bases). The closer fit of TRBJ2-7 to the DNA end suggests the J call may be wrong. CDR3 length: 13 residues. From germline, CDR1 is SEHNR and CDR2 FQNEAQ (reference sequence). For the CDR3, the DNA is TGTGCCAGCAATAAGGGGTCCTCCTACGAGCAGTACTTC. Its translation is CASNKGSSYEQYF.

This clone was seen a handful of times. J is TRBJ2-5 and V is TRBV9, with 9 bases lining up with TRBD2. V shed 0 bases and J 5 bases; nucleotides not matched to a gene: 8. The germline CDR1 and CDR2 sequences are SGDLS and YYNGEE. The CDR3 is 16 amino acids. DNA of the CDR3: TGTGCCAGCAGCGTAGTTGCGGGGGGGCCGAGGGAGACCCAGTACTTC. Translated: CASSVVAGGPRETQYF.

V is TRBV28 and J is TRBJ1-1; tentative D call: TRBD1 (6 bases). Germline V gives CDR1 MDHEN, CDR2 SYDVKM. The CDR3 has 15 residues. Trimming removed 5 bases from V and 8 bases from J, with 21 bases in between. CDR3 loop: CASSAPGAAEGEAFF. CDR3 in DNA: TGTGCCAGCAGTGCTCCAGGGGCCGCAGAGGGGGAAGCTTTCTTT.

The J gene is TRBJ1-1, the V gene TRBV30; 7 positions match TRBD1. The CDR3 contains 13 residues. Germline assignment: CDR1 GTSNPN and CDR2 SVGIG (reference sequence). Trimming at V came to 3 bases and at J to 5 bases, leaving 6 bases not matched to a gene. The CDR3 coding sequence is TGTGCCTGGAGCACAGGGGTGGGAACTGAAGCTTTCTTT. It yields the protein CAWSTGVGTEAFF.

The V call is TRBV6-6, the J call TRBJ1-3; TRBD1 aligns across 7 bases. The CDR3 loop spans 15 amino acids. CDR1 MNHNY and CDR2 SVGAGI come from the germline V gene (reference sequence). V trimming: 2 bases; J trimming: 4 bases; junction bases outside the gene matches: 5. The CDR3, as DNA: TGTGCCAGCAGTTACGACAGGGTGGCCGGAAACACCATATATTTT. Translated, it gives CASSYDRVAGNTIYF.

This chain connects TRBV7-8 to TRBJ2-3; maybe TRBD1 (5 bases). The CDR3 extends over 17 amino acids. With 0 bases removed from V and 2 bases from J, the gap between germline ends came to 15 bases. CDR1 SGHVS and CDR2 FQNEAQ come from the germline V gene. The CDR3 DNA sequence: TGTGCCAGCAGCTTAGCCGACCTGGGGCAGACCACAGATACGCAGTATTTT. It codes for CASSLADLGQTTDTQYF.

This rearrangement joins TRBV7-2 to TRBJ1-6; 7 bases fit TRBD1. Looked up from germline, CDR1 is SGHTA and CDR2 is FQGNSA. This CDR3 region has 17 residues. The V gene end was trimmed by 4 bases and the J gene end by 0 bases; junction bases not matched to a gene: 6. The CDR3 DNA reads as TGTGCCAGCAGCTCTCCAGGGGGGAGCTCCTATAATTCACCCCTCCACTTT. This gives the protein CASSSPGGSSYNSPLHF.

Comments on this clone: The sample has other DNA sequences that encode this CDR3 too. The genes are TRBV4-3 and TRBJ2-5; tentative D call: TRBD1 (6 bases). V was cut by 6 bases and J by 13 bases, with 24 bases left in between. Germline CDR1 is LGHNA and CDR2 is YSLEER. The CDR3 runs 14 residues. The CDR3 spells CASSHSLDSTPRYF. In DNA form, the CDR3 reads TGCGCCAGCAGTCACAGCCTGGACAGCACCCCACGGTACTTC.

The CDR3 loop is CASSSSGGVKNIQYF. The CDR3 DNA reads as TGTGCCAGCTCATCTAGCGGGGGCGTCAAAAACATTCAGTACTTC. V is TRBV18 and J is TRBJ2-4; 10 bases are a match to TRBD2. The CDR3 contains 15 residues. V gave up 5 bases and J gave up 3 bases; unmatched junction bases: 4. Germline V gene lookup returns CDR1 KGHSH and CDR2 LQKENI. The entire variable domain, with the rest obtained from reference TRBV18 and TRBJ2-4, is as follows: NAGVMQNPRHLVRRRGQEARLRCSPMKGHSHVYWYRQLPEEGLKFMVYLQKENIIDESGMPKERFSAEFPKEGPSILRIQQVVRGDSAAYFCASSSSGGVKNIQYFGAGTRLSVL.

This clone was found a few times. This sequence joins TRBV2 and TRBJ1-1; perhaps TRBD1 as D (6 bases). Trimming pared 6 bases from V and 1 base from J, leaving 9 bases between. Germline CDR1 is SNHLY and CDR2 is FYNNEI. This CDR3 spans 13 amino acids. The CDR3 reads CASSGQRNTEAFF. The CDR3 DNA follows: TGTGCCAGCAGCGGACAGAGGAACACTGAAGCTTTCTTT.

The CDR3 sequence: CASSQGSGGGKGETQYF. CDR3 nucleotide sequence: TGTGCCAGCAGCCAAGGATCAGGCGGGGGGAAGGGAGAGACCCAGTACTTC. V is TRBV4-2 and J is TRBJ2-5; the match to TRBD2 covers 8 bases. There are 17 residues in the CDR3. V was pared by 1 base and J by 4 bases, with 11 bases of the junction left unmatched. Looked up from germline, CDR1 is LGHNA and CDR2 is YNFKEQ.

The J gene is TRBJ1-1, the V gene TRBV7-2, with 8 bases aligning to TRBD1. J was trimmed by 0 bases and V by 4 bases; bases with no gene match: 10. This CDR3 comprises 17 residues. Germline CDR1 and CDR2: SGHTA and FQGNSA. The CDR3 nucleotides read TGTGCCAGCAGCTCAGTTGGGACAGGCTACATGAACACTGAAGCTTTCTTT. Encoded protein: CASSSVGTGYMNTEAFF.

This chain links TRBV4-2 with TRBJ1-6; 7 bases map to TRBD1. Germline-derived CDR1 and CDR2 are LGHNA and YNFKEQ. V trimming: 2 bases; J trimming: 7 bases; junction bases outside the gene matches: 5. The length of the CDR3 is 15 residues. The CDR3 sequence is CASSQQTGTNSPLHF. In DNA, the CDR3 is TGTGCCAGCAGCCAACAGACAGGGACCAATTCACCCCTCCACTTT.

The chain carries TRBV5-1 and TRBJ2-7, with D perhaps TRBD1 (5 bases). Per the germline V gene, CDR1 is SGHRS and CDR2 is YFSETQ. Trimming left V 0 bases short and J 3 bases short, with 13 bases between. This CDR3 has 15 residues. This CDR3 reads CASSLAQGAVYEQYF. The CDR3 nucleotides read TGCGCCAGCAGCTTGGCGCAGGGTGCGGTCTACGAGCAGTACTTC.

CDR3 DNA sequence: TGTGCCAGCAGTCGGCGGACAAACGGAGAAAAACTGTTTTTT. This sequence encodes CASSRRTNGEKLFF. The J gene is TRBJ1-4, the V gene TRBV13; TRBD1 might be the D (5 bases). Per the germline V gene, CDR1 is PRHDT and CDR2 is FYEKMQ (reference sequence). V was pared by 6 bases and J by 8 bases, with 16 bases between. This CDR3 spans 14 amino acids.

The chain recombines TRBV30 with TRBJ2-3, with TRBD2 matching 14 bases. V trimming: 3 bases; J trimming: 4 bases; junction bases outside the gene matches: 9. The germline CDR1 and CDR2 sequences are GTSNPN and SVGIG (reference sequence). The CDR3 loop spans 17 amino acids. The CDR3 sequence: CAWRDWPGLAGADTQYF. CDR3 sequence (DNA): TGTGCCTGGAGGGACTGGCCGGGACTAGCGGGAGCAGATACGCAGTATTTT.

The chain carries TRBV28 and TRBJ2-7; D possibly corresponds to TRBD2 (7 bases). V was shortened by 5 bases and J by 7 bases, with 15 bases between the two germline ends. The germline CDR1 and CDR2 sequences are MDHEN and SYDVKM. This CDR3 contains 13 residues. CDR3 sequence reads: CASSGRGAGEQYF. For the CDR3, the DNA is TGTGCCAGCAGTGGTCGGGGGGCGGGGGAGCAGTACTTC. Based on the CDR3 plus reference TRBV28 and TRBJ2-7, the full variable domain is DVKVTQSSRYLVKRTGEKVFLECVQDMDHENMFWYRQDPGLGLRLIYFSYDVKMKEKGDIPEGYSVSREKKERFSLILESASTNQTSMYLCASSGRGAGEQYFGPGTRLTVT.

The CDR3, as DNA: TGTGCCAGCAGCTTAGCGCGTGGAGCGGGGGGGCGATACGAGCAGTACTTC. Its protein product is CASSLARGAGGRYEQYF. The chain joins TRBV7-9 to TRBJ2-7, with 10 nucleotides matching TRBD2. The germline V gene has CDR1 SEHNR and CDR2 FQNEAQ (reference sequence). The J segment lost 4 bases and the V segment lost 0 bases, leaving 9 bases of the junction unmatched. This CDR3 spans 17 amino acids.

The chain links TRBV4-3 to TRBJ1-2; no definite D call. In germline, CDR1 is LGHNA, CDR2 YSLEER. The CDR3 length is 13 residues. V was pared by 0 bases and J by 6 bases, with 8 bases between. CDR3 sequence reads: CASSQDRNHGYTF. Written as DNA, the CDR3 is TGCGCCAGCAGCCAAGACAGAAATCATGGCTACACCTTC.

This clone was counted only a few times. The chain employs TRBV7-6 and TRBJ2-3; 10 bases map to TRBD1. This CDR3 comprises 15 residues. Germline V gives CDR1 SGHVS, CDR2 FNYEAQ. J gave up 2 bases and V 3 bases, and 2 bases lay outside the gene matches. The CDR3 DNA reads TGTGCCAGCAGCTTGACAGGGGGCTACACAGATACGCAGTATTTT. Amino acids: CASSLTGGYTDTQYF.

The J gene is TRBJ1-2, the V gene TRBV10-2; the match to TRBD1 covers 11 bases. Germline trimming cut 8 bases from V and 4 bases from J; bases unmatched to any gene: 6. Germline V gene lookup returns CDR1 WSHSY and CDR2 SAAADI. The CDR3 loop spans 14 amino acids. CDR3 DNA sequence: TGCGCCAGCTCCGGGACAGGGGGTGCCTATGGCTACACCTTC. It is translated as CASSGTGGAYGYTF.

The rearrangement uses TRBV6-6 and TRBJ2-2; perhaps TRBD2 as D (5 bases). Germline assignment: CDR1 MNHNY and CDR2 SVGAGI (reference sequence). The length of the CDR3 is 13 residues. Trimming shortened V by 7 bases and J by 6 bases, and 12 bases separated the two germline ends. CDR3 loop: CASTAPGSGELFF. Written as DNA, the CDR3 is TGTGCCAGCACTGCGCCGGGGTCCGGGGAGCTGTTTTTT.

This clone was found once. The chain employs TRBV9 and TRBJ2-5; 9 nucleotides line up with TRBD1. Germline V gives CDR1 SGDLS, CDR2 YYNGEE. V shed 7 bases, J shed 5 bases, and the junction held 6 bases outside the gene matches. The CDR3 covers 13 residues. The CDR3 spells CASGGQGFETQYF. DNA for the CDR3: TGTGCCAGCGGCGGACAGGGGTTTGAGACCCAGTACTTC.

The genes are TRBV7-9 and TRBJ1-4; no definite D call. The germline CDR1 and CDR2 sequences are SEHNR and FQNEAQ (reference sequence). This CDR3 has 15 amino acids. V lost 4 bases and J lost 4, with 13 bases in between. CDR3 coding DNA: TGTGCCAGCAGCTCAAACCCCCGGGATAATGAAAAACTGTTTTTT. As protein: CASSSNPRDNEKLFF.